Listed here is a single TCR beta chain. This sample is drawn from a study of blood T cell repertoires in COVID-19. Study information: The samples span acute and convalescent COVID-19 from the United States, Italy and Spain.

Which cohort a participant joined came from the clinical history participants gave. For recovered donors of Cohort 3, there were two negative PCRs, clearance, or symptom resolution. Per the original data handling: The assay estimated nucleated cells by amplifying reference gene primers. Sequenced by immunoSEQ multiplex PCR; TCRdb stores in-frame clones only, minus some. That table supplies the V and J calls and clone size; D and trimming were determined from the DNA. The sample lists 400,000 to 450,000 clones, about 90% seen once, with 0.6% in the top ten. Germline V CDR1 and CDR2: SGHRS, YFSETQ. With V trimmed by 0 bases and J by 8 bases, 7 bases remained unmatched. The CDR3 length is 15 residues.

The sequence derives from a man aged 18 to 29 who had recovered from COVID-19. The sample comprised PBMCs or T cells enriched from blood (not recorded which). The chain couples TRBV5-1 to TRBJ2-1; 8 bases match TRBD2. CDR3: CASSLARTGGDEQFF. The CDR3 DNA sequence: TGCGCCAGCAGCTTGGCGCGGACGGGAGGGGATGAGCAGTTCTTC.